A selection of T cell receptor beta chains follows, all from one sample in a study of T cell responses to AZD1222 COVID-19 vaccine. Some clones are missing from TCRdb's copy, which holds only in-frame ones; the method was immunoSEQ multiplex PCR. In the table there are more than 150,000 clones, 85% to 95% of which are singletons. The source was peripheral blood, collected 28 days after the second AZD1222 dose. Receptors were obtained from an adult who received the AZD1222 COVID-19 vaccine. Each CDR3 is given without its conserved first and last residue. The D gene is left open where the match is weak.

V: TRBV2
D: -
J: TRBJ1-2
CDR3: ASSDRGVRGYT

V: TRBV18
D: -
J: TRBJ1-5
CDR3: ASSPPGPRGNQPQH

V: TRBV19
D: -
J: TRBJ1-1
CDR3: ASEPLSGNTEAF

V: TRBV28
D: -
J: TRBJ2-3
CDR3: ASSLPGSTDTQY

V: TRBV5-4
D: TRBD2
J: TRBJ2-3
CDR3: ASSSGLTTDTQY

V: TRBV5-6
D: -
J: TRBJ1-6
CDR3: ASSPPRGNSPLH

V: TRBV5-1
D: -
J: TRBJ2-1
CDR3: ASSLVQGPGVNEQF

V: TRBV30
D: -
J: TRBJ1-6
CDR3: AWSTGLGPYNSPLH

V: TRBV21-1
D: -
J: TRBJ2-1
CDR3: ASSKACTGAHEQF

V: TRBV4-2
D: -
J: TRBJ1-5
CDR3: ASSQESQGGQPQH

V: TRBV5-1
D: -
J: TRBJ1-5
CDR3: ASSFFTDNQPQH

V: TRBV5-6
D: -
J: TRBJ1-5
CDR3: ASSLRGPSNQPQH

V: TRBV30
D: TRBD1
J: TRBJ1-1
CDR3: AWREGQLNTEAF

V: TRBV7-3
D: -
J: TRBJ2-2
CDR3: ASSSTDTGELF

V: TRBV2
D: -
J: TRBJ1-6
CDR3: ASSDNPLGSPLH

V: TRBV6-4
D: -
J: TRBJ1-6
CDR3: ASSDSGAGSPLH

V: TRBV5-1
D: -
J: TRBJ2-3
CDR3: ASSLVEEADTQY

V: TRBV7-2
D: TRBD2
J: TRBJ2-5
CDR3: ASSRRTSGGETQY

V: TRBV18
D: TRBD1
J: TRBJ1-2
CDR3: ASSPTGTGRGYT

V: TRBV6-5
D: -
J: TRBJ1-1
CDR3: ASSYQRGNTEAF

V: TRBV11-3
D: TRBD2
J: TRBJ2-2
CDR3: ASSFGLGNTGELF

V: TRBV4-1
D: -
J: TRBJ1-6
CDR3: ASSQDGRAGNSPLH